This T cell receptor (beta chain) was captured in a study of T-cell reconstitution after alpha-beta-depleted transplantation in children. Using unique molecular identifiers, the investigators prepared the TCRbeta library. TCRdb used MiXCR to reprocess the PCR reads, holding one entry per CDR3 protein. The sample gives about 340,000 distinct CDR3 sequences, roughly 15% of which show up once; approximately 38% is in the top ten. Overall study findings and caveats: At day 60, the high TCRbeta diversity found in some patients originated from recipient T cells and thymic progenitors that had survived. Two months or so post-transplant, alpha-beta T cells reportedly derived from several hundred expanded graft clones. T-cell counts and diversity were attributed mostly to newly produced T cells one year after transplant.

Turning to this clonotype: Its antigen is not known.

CDR1 and CDR2 from the germline V gene are SGHTA and FQGNSA. The V end lost 6 bases, the J end lost 6 bases, and 11 bases lay between the germline ends. The CDR3 runs to 12 residues. The source of this sequence is a male patient between 2 and 10 years old who had a stem cell transplant for acute lymphoblastic leukemia, so the T cells may come from the graft donor. This material consisted of PBMCs, mostly from graft donor cells, taken 360 days after TCRalphabeta/CD19-depleted stem cell transplant. The chain carries TRBV7-2 and TRBJ1-1, with D perhaps matching TRBD1 (6 bases). CDR3 amino acids: CASRTEGAEAFF. CDR3 DNA: TGTGCCAGCAGGACCGAGGGGGCTGAAGCTTTCTTT.